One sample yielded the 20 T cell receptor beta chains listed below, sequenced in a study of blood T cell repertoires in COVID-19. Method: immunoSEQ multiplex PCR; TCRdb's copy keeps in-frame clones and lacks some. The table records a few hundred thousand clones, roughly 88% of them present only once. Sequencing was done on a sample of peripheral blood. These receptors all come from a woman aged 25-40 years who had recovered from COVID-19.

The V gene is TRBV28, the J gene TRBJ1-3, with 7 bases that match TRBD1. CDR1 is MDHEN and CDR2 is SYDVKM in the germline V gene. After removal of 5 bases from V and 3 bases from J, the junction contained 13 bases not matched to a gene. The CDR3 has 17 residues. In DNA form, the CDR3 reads TGTGCCAGCAGTGCACCTTACACAGGGGAAGGTGGAAACACCATATATTTT. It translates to CASSAPYTGEGGNTIYF.

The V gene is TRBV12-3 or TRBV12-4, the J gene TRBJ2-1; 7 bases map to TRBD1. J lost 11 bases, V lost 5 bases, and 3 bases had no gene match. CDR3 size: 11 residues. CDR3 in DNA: TGTGCCAGCAGTCAGACAGGGCAGCAGTTCTTC. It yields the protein CASSQTGQQFF.

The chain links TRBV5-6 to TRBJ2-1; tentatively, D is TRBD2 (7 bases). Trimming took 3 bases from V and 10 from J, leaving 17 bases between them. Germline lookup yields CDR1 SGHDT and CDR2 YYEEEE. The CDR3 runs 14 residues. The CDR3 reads CASSYGGALNEQFF. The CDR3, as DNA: TGTGCCAGCAGCTATGGGGGGGCCCTCAACGAGCAGTTCTTC.

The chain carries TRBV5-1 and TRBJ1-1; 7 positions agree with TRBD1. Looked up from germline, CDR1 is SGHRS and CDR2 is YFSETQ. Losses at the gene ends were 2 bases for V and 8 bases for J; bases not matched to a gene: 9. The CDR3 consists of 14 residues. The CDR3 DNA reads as TGCGCCAGCAGCTTCATGACTCCGGACAGGGAAGCTTTCTTT. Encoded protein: CASSFMTPDREAFF. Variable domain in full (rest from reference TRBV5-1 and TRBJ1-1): KAGVTQTPRYLIKTRGQQVTLSCSPISGHRSVSWYQQTPGQGLQFLFEYFSETQRNKGNFPGRFSGRQFSNSRSEMNVSTLELGDSALYLCASSFMTPDREAFFGQGTRLTVV.

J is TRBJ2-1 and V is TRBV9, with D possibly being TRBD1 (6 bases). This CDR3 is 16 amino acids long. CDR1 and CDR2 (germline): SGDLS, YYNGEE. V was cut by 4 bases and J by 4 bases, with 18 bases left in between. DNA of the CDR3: TGTGCCAGCAGCCCGGGATTGGGGGCCCCTTACAATGAGCAGTTCTTC. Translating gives CASSPGLGAPYNEQFF. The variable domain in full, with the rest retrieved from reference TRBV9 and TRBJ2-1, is DSGVTQTPKHLITATGQRVTLRCSPRSGDLSVYWYQQSLDQGLQFLIQYYNGEERAKGNILERFSAQQFPDLHSELNLSSLELGDSALYFCASSPGLGAPYNEQFFGPGTRLTVL.

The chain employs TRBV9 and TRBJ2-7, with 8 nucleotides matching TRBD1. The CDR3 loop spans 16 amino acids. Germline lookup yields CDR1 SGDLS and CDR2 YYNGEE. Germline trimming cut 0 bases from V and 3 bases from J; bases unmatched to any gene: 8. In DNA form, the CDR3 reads TGTGCCAGCAGCGTAGATCCCGCCGGGACAGGCTACGAGCAGTACTTC. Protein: CASSVDPAGTGYEQYF.

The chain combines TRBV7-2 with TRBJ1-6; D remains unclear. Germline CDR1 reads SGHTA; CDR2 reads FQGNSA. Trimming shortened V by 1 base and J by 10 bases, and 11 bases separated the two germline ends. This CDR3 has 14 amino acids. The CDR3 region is CASSLVRSRSPLHF. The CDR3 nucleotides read TGTGCCAGCAGCTTAGTGAGGTCCAGATCACCCCTCCACTTT.

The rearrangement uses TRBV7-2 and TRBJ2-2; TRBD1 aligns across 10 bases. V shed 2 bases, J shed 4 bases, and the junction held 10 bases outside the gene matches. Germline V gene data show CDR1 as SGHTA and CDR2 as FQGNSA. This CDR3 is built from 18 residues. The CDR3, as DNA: TGTGCCAGCAGCTTAAGGTGGGGACAGGGGCCGTCCACCGGGGAGCTGTTTTTT. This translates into CASSLRWGQGPSTGELFF.

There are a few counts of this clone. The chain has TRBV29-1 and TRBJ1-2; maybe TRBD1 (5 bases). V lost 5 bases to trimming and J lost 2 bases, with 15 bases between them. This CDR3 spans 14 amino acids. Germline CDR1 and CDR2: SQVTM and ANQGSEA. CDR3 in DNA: TGCAGCGTTTCGCGGGACCAAATCAACTATGGCTACACCTTC. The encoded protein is CSVSRDQINYGYTF.

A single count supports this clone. Written as DNA, the CDR3 is TGTGCCAGCAGCTTAGGTCAGGGTCGCGAGCAGTACTTC. The encoded protein is CASSLGQGREQYF. The V and J genes are TRBV11-2 and TRBJ2-7; D may be TRBD1 (5 bases). V was shortened by 1 base and J by 6 bases, with 10 bases between the two germline ends. CDR3 length equals 13 residues. The germline gives CDR1 SGHAT, CDR2 FQNNGV.

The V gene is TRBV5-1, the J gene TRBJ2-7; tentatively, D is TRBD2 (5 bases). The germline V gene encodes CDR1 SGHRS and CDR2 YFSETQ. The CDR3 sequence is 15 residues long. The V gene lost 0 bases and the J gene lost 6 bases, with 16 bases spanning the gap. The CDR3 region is CASSLAWGSLGEQYF. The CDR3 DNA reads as TGCGCCAGCAGCTTGGCATGGGGTTCACTAGGCGAGCAGTACTTC.

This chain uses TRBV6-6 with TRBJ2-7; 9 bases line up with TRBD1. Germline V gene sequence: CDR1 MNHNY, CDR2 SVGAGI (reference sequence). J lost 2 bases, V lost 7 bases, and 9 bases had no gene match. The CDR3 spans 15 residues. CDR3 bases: TGTGCCAGCACGATGACAGGGGGAGGGACCTACGAGCAGTACTTC. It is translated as CASTMTGGGTYEQYF.

The CDR3 DNA follows: TGCGCCAGCAGCTTGGCAGGGTGGGAATATGGCTACACCTTC. The encoded protein is CASSLAGWEYGYTF. The chain links TRBV5-1 to TRBJ1-2, with D perhaps matching TRBD1 (5 bases). CDR3 length: 14 amino acids. Germline V gene lookup returns CDR1 SGHRS and CDR2 YFSETQ. V was clipped by 0 bases and J by 5 bases, with 11 bases between them. Based on the CDR3 plus reference TRBV5-1 and TRBJ1-2, the full variable domain is KAGVTQTPRYLIKTRGQQVTLSCSPISGHRSVSWYQQTPGQGLQFLFEYFSETQRNKGNFPGRFSGRQFSNSRSEMNVSTLELGDSALYLCASSLAGWEYGYTFGSGTRLTVV.

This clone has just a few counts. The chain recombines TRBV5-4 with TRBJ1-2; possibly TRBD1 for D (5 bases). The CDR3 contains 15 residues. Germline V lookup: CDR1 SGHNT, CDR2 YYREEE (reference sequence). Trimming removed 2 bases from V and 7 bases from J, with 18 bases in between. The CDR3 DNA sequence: TGTGCCAGCAGCTTCGGACTCCCGGACGGGGGTGGCTACACCTTC. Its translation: CASSFGLPDGGGYTF.

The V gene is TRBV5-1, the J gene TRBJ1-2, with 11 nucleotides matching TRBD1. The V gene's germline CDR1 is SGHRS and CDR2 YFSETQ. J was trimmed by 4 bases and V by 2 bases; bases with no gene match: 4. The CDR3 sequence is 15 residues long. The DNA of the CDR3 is TGCGCCAGCAGCTTCGGGACAGGGGGTTCCTATGGCTACACCTTC. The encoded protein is CASSFGTGGSYGYTF.

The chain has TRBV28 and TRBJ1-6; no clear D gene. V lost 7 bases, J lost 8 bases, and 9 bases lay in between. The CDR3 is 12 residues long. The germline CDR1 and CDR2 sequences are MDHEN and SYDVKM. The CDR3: CASNTVDSPLHF. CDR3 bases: TGTGCCAGCAATACGGTTGATTCACCCCTCCACTTT.

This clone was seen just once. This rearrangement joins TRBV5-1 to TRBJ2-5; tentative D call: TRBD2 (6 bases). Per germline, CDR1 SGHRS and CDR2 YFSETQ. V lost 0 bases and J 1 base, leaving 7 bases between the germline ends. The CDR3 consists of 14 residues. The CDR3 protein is CASSLGDSQETQYF. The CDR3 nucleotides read TGCGCCAGCAGCTTGGGGGACTCCCAAGAGACCCAGTACTTC. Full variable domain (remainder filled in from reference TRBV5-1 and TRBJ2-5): KAGVTQTPRYLIKTRGQQVTLSCSPISGHRSVSWYQQTPGQGLQFLFEYFSETQRNKGNFPGRFSGRQFSNSRSEMNVSTLELGDSALYLCASSLGDSQETQYFGPGTRLLVL.

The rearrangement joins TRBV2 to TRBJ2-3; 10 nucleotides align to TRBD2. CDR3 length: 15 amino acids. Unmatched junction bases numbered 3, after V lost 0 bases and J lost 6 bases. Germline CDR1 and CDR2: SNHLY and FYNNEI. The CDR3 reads CASSEASGGLDTQYF. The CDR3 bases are TGTGCCAGCAGTGAAGCTAGCGGGGGGCTTGATACGCAGTATTTT.

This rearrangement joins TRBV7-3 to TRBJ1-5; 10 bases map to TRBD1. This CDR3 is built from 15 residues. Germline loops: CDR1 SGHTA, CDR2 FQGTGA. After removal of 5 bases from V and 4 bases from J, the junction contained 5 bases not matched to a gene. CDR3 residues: CASSPDRGTNQPQHF. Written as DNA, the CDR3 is TGTGCCAGCAGCCCGGACAGGGGGACGAATCAGCCCCAGCATTTT. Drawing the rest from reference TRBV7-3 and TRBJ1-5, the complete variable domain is GAGVSQTPSNKVTEKGKYVELRCDPISGHTALYWYRQSLGQGPEFLIYFQGTGAADDSGLPNDRFFAVRPEGSVSTLKIQRTERGDSAVYLCASSPDRGTNQPQHFGDGTRLSIL.

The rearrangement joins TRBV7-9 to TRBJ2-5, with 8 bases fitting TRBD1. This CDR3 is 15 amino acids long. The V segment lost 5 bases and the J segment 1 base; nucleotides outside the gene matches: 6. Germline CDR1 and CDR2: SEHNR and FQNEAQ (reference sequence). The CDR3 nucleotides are TGTGCCAGCAGCATTCAAGGACAGGGCCAAGAGACCCAGTACTTC. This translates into CASSIQGQGQETQYF. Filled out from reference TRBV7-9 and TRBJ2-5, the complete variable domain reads DTGVSQNPRHKITKRGQNVTFRCDPISEHNRLYWYRQTLGQGPEFLTYFQNEAQLEKSRLLSDRFSAERPKGSFSTLEIQRTEQGDSAMYLCASSIQGQGQETQYFGPGTRLLVL.